Shown below are 19 T cell receptor beta chains from a single sample sequenced in a study of shared clonotypes between healthy human individuals. Method: immunoSEQ multiplex PCR; TCRdb's copy keeps in-frame clones and lacks some. The profile shows roughly 700,000 clones, less than 95% of them singletons. The sequenced sample was memory CD8+ T cells from PBMCs. Subset of the sample: CD45RO+ cells pooled with CCR7-negative TemRA cells. The receptors were gathered from a man younger than 35 in good health. Some clones in this sample may be carry-over from other donors' samples.

The rearrangement joins TRBV10-3 to TRBJ2-7, with 7 nucleotides matching TRBD1. Germline CDR1 and CDR2: ENHRY and SYGVKD. The CDR3 is made up of 15 amino acids. V shed 6 bases, J shed 2 bases, and the junction held 10 bases outside the gene matches. The CDR3 bases are TGTGCCATCAGAGTTTCACCGGGACAGACCTACGAGCAGTACTTC. Its protein is CAIRVSPGQTYEQYF.

To note about this clone: The sample holds other DNA sequences that translate to the same CDR3. The chain uses TRBV11-2 and TRBJ2-3; 8 bases are shared with TRBD2. J was trimmed by 2 bases and V by 1 base; bases with no gene match: 2. In germline, CDR1 is SGHAT, CDR2 FQNNGV. The CDR3 runs 15 residues. CDR3 coding DNA: TGTGCCAGCAGCTTAGGTAGCGGGAACACAGATACGCAGTATTTT. Protein product: CASSLGSGNTDTQYF.

The V and J genes are TRBV6-4 and TRBJ2-1, with 10 positions matching TRBD1. The CDR3 covers 18 residues. V shed 4 bases and J 3 bases; nucleotides not matched to a gene: 12. Germline V CDR1 and CDR2: MRHNA, SNTAGT. The CDR3 here is CASSAFPQRDRGYNEQFF. Written as DNA, the CDR3 is TGTGCCAGCAGTGCATTCCCTCAACGGGACAGGGGCTACAATGAGCAGTTCTTC.

The gene calls are TRBV7-9 and TRBJ1-1, with D hard to call. The CDR3 sequence is 12 residues long. The V and J ends lost 5 bases and 7 bases respectively, with 11 bases between them. The germline gives CDR1 SEHNR, CDR2 FQNEAQ (reference sequence). The CDR3 DNA is TGTGCCAGCAGCCCGGTCCGTATTGAAGCTTTCTTT. Encoded protein: CASSPVRIEAFF. The full variable domain, its missing parts supplied by reference TRBV7-9 and TRBJ1-1, is DTGVSQNPRHKITKRGQNVTFRCDPISEHNRLYWYRQTLGQGPEFLTYFQNEAQLEKSRLLSDRFSAERPKGSFSTLEIQRTEQGDSAMYLCASSPVRIEAFFGQGTRLTVV.

This clone was counted once. The J gene is TRBJ2-1, the V gene TRBV7-9, with D uncertain. Germline V gene sequence: CDR1 SEHNR, CDR2 FQNEAQ (reference sequence). The V end was cut by 4 bases, the J end by 7 bases, with 20 bases between. The CDR3 is made up of 16 amino acids. DNA for the CDR3: TGTGCCAGCAGCTCTATTACCCCGGGCCCGCGAAATGAGCAGTTCTTC. Residues: CASSSITPGPRNEQFF.

This clone was found many times. V and J are TRBV19 and TRBJ2-7, with D perhaps TRBD1 or TRBD2 (5 bases each). Trimming cost V 7 bases and J 0 bases, with 13 bases left between them. Germline CDR1 LNHDA, CDR2 SQIVND (reference sequence). CDR3 length: 14 amino acids. In DNA form, the CDR3 reads TGTGCCAGTAAATATGAGGGGCCCTCCTACGAGCAGTACTTC. This sequence encodes CASKYEGPSYEQYF.

CDR3 amino acids: CASSFVTSGSGHEQFF. CDR3 bases: TGTGCCAGCAGTTTCGTTACTAGCGGGAGTGGGCATGAGCAGTTCTTC. The chain joins TRBV27 to TRBJ2-1, with 11 bases that match TRBD2. This CDR3 region has 16 residues. The V gene's germline CDR1 is MNHEY and CDR2 SMNVEV (reference sequence). The ends lost 3 bases at V and 8 bases at J; junction bases unmatched: 9.

This sequence joins TRBV29-1 and TRBJ2-1, with D possibly matching TRBD2 (5 bases). The V gene lost 6 bases and the J gene lost 2 bases, with 17 bases spanning the gap. Germline assignment: CDR1 SQVTM and CDR2 ANQGSEA. This CDR3 region has 15 residues. Here the CDR3 reads CSVQTTGWAYNEQFF. The CDR3 DNA sequence: TGCAGCGTCCAAACAACGGGATGGGCCTACAATGAGCAGTTCTTC.

The genes are TRBV25-1 and TRBJ2-3, with TRBD2 as a possible D gene (6 bases). CDR3 length equals 16 residues. Trimming took off 4 bases at V and 2 bases at J, with 16 bases between the two ends. Germline V gene lookup returns CDR1 MGHDK and CDR2 SYGVNS. The CDR3, as DNA: TGTGCCAGCAGTGTGGCCAGACGGGAGATCACAGATACGCAGTATTTT. Translated: CASSVARREITDTQYF.

V is TRBV6-1 and J is TRBJ2-5; D possibly corresponds to TRBD2 (5 bases). Between the trimmed V and J ends, which lost 2 bases and 7 bases, there was a span of 8 bases. The V gene's germline CDR1 is MNHNS and CDR2 SASEGT. The CDR3 extends over 12 amino acids. For the CDR3, the DNA is TGTGCCAGCAGTGAACTCCGGGGGACCCAGTACTTC. Encoded protein: CASSELRGTQYF.

J is TRBJ2-7 and V is TRBV2; maybe TRBD1 (5 bases). This CDR3 has 16 amino acids. The germline V gene has CDR1 SNHLY and CDR2 FYNNEI. V lost 2 bases and J lost 0, with 14 bases in between. The CDR3 DNA follows: TGTGCCAGCAGTGAATGGACAAGCCCCCCCTCCTACGAGCAGTACTTC. Translation gives CASSEWTSPPSYEQYF.

The chain is built from TRBV30 and TRBJ2-5; 9 positions match TRBD1. The CDR3 runs 13 residues. CDR1 is GTSNPN, CDR2 SVGIG, per germline (reference sequence). The trim removed 5 bases at V and 4 bases at J, leaving 5 bases unmatched. Here the CDR3 DNA reads TGTGCCTGGGGGACAGGGATTGGAGAGACCCAGTACTTC. Its translation: CAWGTGIGETQYF.

The chain recombines TRBV4-3 with TRBJ2-7; no firm D call. This CDR3 region has 13 residues. Germline V lookup: CDR1 LGHNA, CDR2 YSLEER. V lost 0 bases, J lost 7 bases, and 10 bases lay in between. The CDR3 DNA follows: TGCGCCAGCAGCCAAGATCGATACGGGGAGCAGTACTTC. It translates to CASSQDRYGEQYF.

This chain connects TRBV2 to TRBJ2-7; the D gene is possibly TRBD2 (5 bases). CDR3 size: 16 residues. Trimming shortened V by 4 bases and J by 4 bases, and 20 bases separated the two germline ends. The germline V gene has CDR1 SNHLY and CDR2 FYNNEI. The CDR3 spells CASSASATGIGYEQYF. CDR3 nucleotide sequence: TGTGCCAGCAGTGCAAGCGCTACCGGGATCGGGTACGAGCAGTACTTC.

This chain links TRBV2 with TRBJ2-7, with unresolved D. The CDR3 consists of 17 residues. CDR1 is SNHLY, CDR2 FYNNEI, per germline. Trimming stripped 6 bases from V and 2 bases from J, with 23 bases between. The CDR3 bases are TGTGCCAGCAGCGAAACCACCCTACGGACCGGACCCTACGAGCAGTACTTC. This sequence encodes CASSETTLRTGPYEQYF.

This sequence joins TRBV28 and TRBJ2-7, with D unresolved. Trimming took 6 bases from V and 9 from J, leaving 15 bases between them. Germline values: CDR1 MDHEN, CDR2 SYDVKM. The CDR3 extends over 12 amino acids. The CDR3 region has the DNA TGTGCCAGCAGCCCCGCTACTTCTGGGCAGTACTTC. The encoded protein is CASSPATSGQYF.

This sequence joins TRBV10-1 and TRBJ2-7; TRBD2 agrees at 10 bases. The V and J ends lost 4 bases and 5 bases, in that order; junction bases with no gene match: 11. The V gene's germline CDR1 is WNHNN and CDR2 SYGVQD (reference sequence). The CDR3 extends over 16 amino acids. For the CDR3, the DNA is TGCGCCAGCAGTGGGGGTGGGGGACTAGCGATCGACGAGCAGTACTTC. It encodes CASSGGGGLAIDEQYF.

The rearrangement uses TRBV7-3 and TRBJ1-5; 8 bases are shared with TRBD1. Losses at the gene ends were 5 bases for V and 0 bases for J; bases not matched to a gene: 9. The CDR3 has 17 amino acids. Germline CDR1 reads SGHTA; CDR2 reads FQGTGA. The CDR3 nucleotides are TGTGCCAGCAGCCCCCAGGACAGGGTTTATAGCAATCAGCCCCAGCATTTT. Residues: CASSPQDRVYSNQPQHF.

The chain joins TRBV2 to TRBJ1-1, with D possibly TRBD1 on 5 matching bases. This CDR3 region has 12 residues. The germline V gene has CDR1 SNHLY and CDR2 FYNNEI. Between the trimmed V and J ends, which lost 7 bases and 5 bases, there was a span of 11 bases. CDR3 sequence reads: CASTRGRTEAFF. CDR3 sequence (DNA): TGTGCCAGCACCCGGGGGAGGACTGAAGCTTTCTTT.